This T cell receptor beta chain was obtained from a study of blood T cell repertoires in COVID-19. Study-level information: The samples span acute and convalescent COVID-19 from the United States, Italy and Spain. T cells, B-cell-depleted T cells, or PBMCs provided the cDNA or gDNA that served as material.

Authors' methods: Reference gene primer amplification gave nucleated cell count estimates. The table came from immunoSEQ multiplex PCR; TCRdb's copy has only in-frame clones and leaves some out. The D gene and trimming were derived from the DNA, and the V and J assignments and clone size from that table. Among roughly 140,000 clones listed, approximately 84% were seen once. The CDR3 covers 16 residues. The trim removed 5 bases at V and 0 bases at J, leaving 3 bases unmatched. Germline loops: CDR1 SQVTM, CDR2 ANQGSEA. This clone came up many times. Sequenced material: peripheral blood. The rearrangement links TRBV29-1 to TRBJ2-1, with TRBD2 matching over 14 bases. This sequence was found in a woman aged 55-69 years with acute or convalescent COVID-19. CDR3 coding DNA: TGCAGCGTTACCGGGACTAGCGGGAGCTCCTACAATGAGCAGTTCTTC. Protein: CSVTGTSGSSYNEQFF.